This TCR beta chain comes out of a study of blood T cells in healthy people across ages. The sample holds many counts of this clonotype. With a J-beta primer mix and a sample-barcoded 5' primer, a second PCR ran about 7 to 11 cycles. All cDNA molecules were each tagged by a template-switch adaptor with 12 random nucleotides. MiXCR, applied by TCRdb to the 5' RACE reads, yields one record per CDR3 protein. This table holds roughly 640,000 distinct CDR3 sequences, less than 35% found once. Germline CDR1 reads SGHRS; CDR2 reads YFSETQ. The ends were cut back, 4 bases at V and 1 base at J, with 12 bases in the middle. The CDR3 sequence is 14 residues long. Healthy Caucasian individuals from Russia aged roughly 6 to 90 served as donors. Donors gave roughly 10 milliliters of peripheral blood apiece.

The sample taken for sequencing was blood. This clonotype originated in a woman of 80 years or more in good health. This chain links TRBV5-1 with TRBJ2-7; no clear D gene. The CDR3 sequence: CASSRLSRSYEQYF. The CDR3 DNA sequence: TGCGCCAGCAGCCGGCTTTCCAGATCCTACGAGCAGTACTTC.